These 26 T cell receptor beta chains came from one sample sequenced in a study of T cell responses to AZD1222 COVID-19 vaccine. Produced via immunoSEQ multiplex PCR; TCRdb's table is partial and in-frame only. The data hold 140,000 to 150,000 clones, with around 93% observed a single time. Sample: peripheral blood, taken on day 0 of AZD1222 vaccination. The receptor source for this set is an adult in good health.

The chain has TRBV19 and TRBJ2-3; 10 bases map to TRBD1. CDR3 length equals 16 residues. The ends lost 5 bases at V and 2 bases at J; junction bases unmatched: 7. Germline CDR1 is LNHDA and CDR2 is SQIVND (reference sequence). CDR3: CASSARGQGPTDTQYF. The CDR3, as DNA: TGTGCCAGTAGTGCGCGGGGACAGGGGCCCACAGATACGCAGTATTTT.

This chain links TRBV3-1 (or the pseudogene TRBV3-2) with TRBJ2-5; TRBD1 matches at 7 bases. Unmatched junction bases numbered 3, after V lost 0 bases and J lost 5 bases. The CDR3 totals 14 residues. The germline V gene has CDR1 LGHDT and CDR2 YNNKEL (reference sequence). The DNA for the CDR3 is TGTGCCAGCAGCCAAGACAGGGGGTGGGAGACCCAGTACTTC. Its translation: CASSQDRGWETQYF.

The chain links TRBV5-1 to TRBJ2-3; D perhaps matches TRBD2 (6 bases). V was cut by 2 bases and J by 4 bases, with 14 bases left in between. The CDR3 loop spans 15 amino acids. CDR1 is SGHRS, CDR2 YFSETQ, per germline. The CDR3 protein is CASSFRGNSADTQYF. The CDR3 bases are TGCGCCAGCAGCTTCCGGGGGAACTCAGCAGATACGCAGTATTTT.

The rearrangement joins TRBV3-1 (or the pseudogene TRBV3-2) to TRBJ2-7, with a possible D match to TRBD1 (6 bases). The CDR3 length is 14 residues. Trimming cost V 6 bases and J 4 bases, with 16 bases left between them. Germline CDR1 reads LGHDT; CDR2 reads YNNKEL (reference sequence). The chain's CDR3 is CASSQRDIQYEQYF. DNA of the CDR3: TGTGCCAGCAGTCAACGGGACATCCAATACGAGCAGTACTTC.

The chain uses TRBV4-2 and TRBJ2-3; no firm D call. The CDR3 loop spans 14 amino acids. Germline V CDR1 and CDR2: LGHNA, YNFKEQ. The ends were cut back, 1 base at V and 2 bases at J, with 7 bases in the middle. CDR3 coding DNA: TGTGCCAGCAGCCAAGGAAAGACCACAGATACGCAGTATTTT. Its protein product is CASSQGKTTDTQYF.

The chain carries TRBV11-2 and TRBJ1-2, with 9 bases matching TRBD1. Trimming took 6 bases from V and 8 from J; bases not matched to a gene: 13. CDR1 and CDR2 (germline): SGHAT, FQNNGV. This CDR3 spans 15 amino acids. CDR3: CASRSTLGTGRGYTF. In nucleotides, the CDR3 is TGTGCCAGCAGATCGACCCTCGGGACAGGGCGAGGCTACACCTTC.

The chain joins TRBV19 to TRBJ2-1; TRBD2 matches at 9 bases. This CDR3 spans 13 amino acids. Germline trimming cut 9 bases from V and 6 bases from J; bases unmatched to any gene: 6. Per the germline V gene, CDR1 is LNHDA and CDR2 is SQIVND (reference sequence). The CDR3 here is CASRTSELNEQFF. The CDR3 coding sequence is TGTGCCAGCCGGACTAGCGAACTCAATGAGCAGTTCTTC.

The J gene is TRBJ1-6, the V gene TRBV6-5, with D hard to call. Germline CDR1 MNHEY, CDR2 SVGAGI. The CDR3 covers 14 residues. Trimming removed 6 bases from V and 0 bases from J, with 6 bases in between. DNA of the CDR3: TGTGCCAGCAGACTGAGCTCCTATAATTCACCCCTCCACTTT. Protein product: CASRLSSYNSPLHF.

This chain links TRBV2 with TRBJ2-2; 10 bases align to TRBD2. The V gene's germline CDR1 is SNHLY and CDR2 FYNNEI. Trimming removed 3 bases from V and 5 bases from J; junction bases left unmatched: 9. The CDR3 spans 17 residues. CDR3 bases: TGTGCCAGCAGTGATCCGGGACTAGCGTCAGGGACCGGGGAGCTGTTTTTT. Amino acids: CASSDPGLASGTGELFF. Full variable domain (outside the CDR3, taken from reference TRBV2 and TRBJ2-2): EPEVTQTPSHQVTQMGQEVILRCVPISNHLYFYWYRQILGQKVEFLVSFYNNEISEKSEIFDDQFSVERPDGSNFTLKIRSTKLEDSAMYFCASSDPGLASGTGELFFGEGSRLTVL.

This chain links TRBV15 with TRBJ2-2, with 7 positions matching TRBD1. V shed 1 base and J 2 bases; nucleotides not matched to a gene: 4. CDR1 is LNHNV, CDR2 YYDKDF, per germline (reference sequence). The CDR3 covers 16 residues. The CDR3, as DNA: TGTGCCACCAGCAGAGCCGACAGGGCTAACACCGGGGAGCTGTTTTTT. Protein product: CATSRADRANTGELFF.

This rearrangement joins TRBV5-6 to TRBJ2-1; D may be TRBD1 (6 bases). Trimming pared 0 bases from V and 10 bases from J, leaving 23 bases between. There are 17 residues in the CDR3. Germline assignment: CDR1 SGHDT and CDR2 YYEEEE. CDR3: CASSLASNLGTPQEQFF. DNA of the CDR3: TGTGCCAGCAGCTTGGCCAGTAATCTTGGGACACCCCAGGAGCAGTTCTTC.

The V gene is TRBV18, the J gene TRBJ1-3, with a weak D call TRBD1 (6 bases). Trimming removed 6 bases from V and 0 bases from J, with 9 bases in between. The CDR3 has 14 amino acids. Per germline, CDR1 KGHSH and CDR2 LQKENI. CDR3 nucleotides: TGTGCCAGCTCCGGACAGCTCTCTGGAAACACCATATATTTT. Translating gives CASSGQLSGNTIYF. The variable domain in full, with the rest retrieved from reference TRBV18 and TRBJ1-3, is NAGVMQNPRHLVRRRGQEARLRCSPMKGHSHVYWYRQLPEEGLKFMVYLQKENIIDESGMPKERFSAEFPKEGPSILRIQQVVRGDSAAYFCASSGQLSGNTIYFGEGSWLTVV.

The rearrangement joins TRBV24-1 to TRBJ2-1, with 11 nucleotides matching TRBD1. Germline CDR1 KGHDR, CDR2 SFDVKD. This CDR3 has 15 amino acids. J was trimmed by 8 bases and V by 3 bases; bases with no gene match: 5. The CDR3 here is CATSDPGQGAYEQFF. Written as DNA, the CDR3 is TGTGCCACCAGTGATCCCGGACAGGGGGCGTATGAGCAGTTCTTC.

The chain joins TRBV7-9 to TRBJ2-7, with 7 bases identical to TRBD2. V lost 0 bases to trimming and J lost 2 bases; unmatched junction nucleotides: 1. CDR3 length: 14 residues. The germline CDR1 and CDR2 sequences are SEHNR and FQNEAQ (reference sequence). CDR3 sequence (DNA): TGTGCCAGCAGCTTAGCAGGGACTACCTACGAGCAGTACTTC. Translation: CASSLAGTTYEQYF.

V usage is TRBV3-1 (or the pseudogene TRBV3-2) and J usage is TRBJ2-5; 7 bases line up with TRBD1. Germline V CDR1 and CDR2: LGHDT, YNNKEL (reference sequence). The CDR3 is made up of 13 amino acids. V lost 3 bases, J lost 10 bases, and 8 bases stayed unmatched. The CDR3 protein is CASSQRGQGFQYF. The CDR3 DNA sequence: TGTGCCAGCAGCCAGAGGGGGCAGGGGTTCCAGTACTTC.

The gene calls are TRBV4-1 and TRBJ2-1; 10 nucleotides line up with TRBD1. The ends lost 4 bases at V and 4 bases at J; junction bases unmatched: 7. Germline-derived CDR1 and CDR2 are MGHRA and YSYEKL. This CDR3 is 16 amino acids long. CDR3 loop: CASSPSGDRGYNEQFF. The CDR3 nucleotides read TGCGCCAGCAGCCCCTCTGGGGACAGGGGTTACAATGAGCAGTTCTTC.

The rearrangement links TRBV18 to TRBJ1-1; D is perhaps TRBD1 (6 bases). V was clipped by 2 bases and J by 1 base, with 11 bases between them. Germline lookup yields CDR1 KGHSH and CDR2 LQKENI. CDR3 length: 15 amino acids. The CDR3 loop is CASSPGGLGNTEAFF. The CDR3 DNA sequence: TGTGCCAGCTCACCAGGGGGCCTAGGGAACACTGAAGCTTTCTTT.

The chain joins TRBV5-1 to TRBJ2-1; 7 nucleotides align to TRBD1. In germline, CDR1 is SGHRS, CDR2 YFSETQ. The CDR3 is 17 residues long. J lost 4 bases, V lost 3 bases, and 13 bases had no gene match. CDR3 nucleotides: TGCGCCAGCAGCTCAGAACAGGGGAGAGGGGTTTACAATGAGCAGTTCTTC. Its protein product is CASSSEQGRGVYNEQFF.

The chain combines TRBV5-3 with TRBJ2-7; no reliable D call. Being an ORF, TRBV5-3 has a function that is uncertain. The CDR3 loop spans 13 amino acids. The ends were cut back, 1 base at V and 5 bases at J, with 10 bases in the middle. The CDR3 DNA reads as TGTGCCAGAAGCTTGAATCAGACCGACGAGCAGTACTTC. This gives the protein CARSLNQTDEQYF.

The genes are TRBV12-3 or TRBV12-4 and TRBJ1-5; no clear D gene. V lost 3 bases to trimming and J lost 4 bases, with 7 bases between them. The CDR3 extends over 13 amino acids. The CDR3 spells CASSFGSNQPQHF. In DNA, the CDR3 is TGTGCCAGCAGTTTCGGATCTAATCAGCCCCAGCATTTT.

The V call is TRBV10-1, the J call TRBJ2-3; TRBD2 aligns across 7 bases. The CDR3 loop spans 13 amino acids. V was pared by 8 bases and J by 2 bases, with 4 bases of the junction left unmatched. Germline CDR1 and CDR2: WNHNN and SYGVQD (reference sequence). The CDR3: CASSGGTTDTQYF. The DNA of the CDR3 is TGCGCCAGCTCGGGAGGTACCACAGATACGCAGTATTTT.

This chain links TRBV10-2 with TRBJ1-2; 8 bases align to TRBD1. The CDR3 spans 20 residues. Germline CDR1 and CDR2: WSHSY and SAAADI. Trimming removed 2 bases from V and 4 bases from J; junction bases left unmatched: 21. CDR3 sequence: CASSEPLGGTGILGTYGYTF. The CDR3 region has the DNA TGCGCCAGCAGTGAGCCCCTAGGGGGGACAGGCATTTTAGGCACCTATGGCTACACCTTC.

The J gene is TRBJ1-2, the V gene TRBV5-1; the D is unclear. The germline CDR1 and CDR2 sequences are SGHRS and YFSETQ. The length of the CDR3 is 14 residues. The ends were cut back, 2 bases at V and 6 bases at J, with 14 bases in the middle. This CDR3 is CASSFDRAENGYTF. CDR3 DNA sequence: TGCGCCAGCAGCTTTGATCGGGCGGAGAATGGCTACACCTTC.

V usage is TRBV19 and J usage is TRBJ1-4, with TRBD1 as a possible D gene (5 bases). Germline loops: CDR1 LNHDA, CDR2 SQIVND (reference sequence). The germline V and J ends were trimmed by 3 bases and 8 bases, with 13 bases remaining between them. The length of the CDR3 is 14 residues. In DNA, the CDR3 is TGTGCCAGTAGTATTGGTAGGGGCGAGGAAAAACTGTTTTTT. Amino acid sequence: CASSIGRGEEKLFF.

This chain links TRBV18 with TRBJ2-6; no clear D. This CDR3 is 17 amino acids long. V shed 3 bases and J shed 1 base, with 13 bases lying between them. Germline V CDR1 and CDR2: KGHSH, LQKENI. CDR3 residues: CASSPVGSPSGANVLTF. The CDR3, as DNA: TGTGCCAGCTCACCCGTCGGGTCTCCGTCTGGGGCCAACGTCCTGACTTTC.

The chain links TRBV29-1 to TRBJ2-1; weak D call: TRBD2 (5 bases). Germline CDR1 is SQVTM and CDR2 is ANQGSEA. CDR3 length: 16 residues. Trimming removed 6 bases at V and 10 bases at J, with 28 bases between. The CDR3 DNA is TGCAGCGTAGCCCCGATAGGGTCGGGAACTAGGATGGAGCAGTTCTTC. Translated, it gives CSVAPIGSGTRMEQFF.